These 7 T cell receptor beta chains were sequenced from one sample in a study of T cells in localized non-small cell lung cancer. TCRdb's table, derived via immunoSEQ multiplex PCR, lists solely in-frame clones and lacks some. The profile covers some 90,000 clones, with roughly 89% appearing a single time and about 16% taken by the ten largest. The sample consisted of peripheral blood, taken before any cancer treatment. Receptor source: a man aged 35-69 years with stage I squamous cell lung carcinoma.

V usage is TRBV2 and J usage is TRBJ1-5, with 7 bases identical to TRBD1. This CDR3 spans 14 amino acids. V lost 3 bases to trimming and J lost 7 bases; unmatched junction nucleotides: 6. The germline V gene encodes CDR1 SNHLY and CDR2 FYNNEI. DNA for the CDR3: TGTGCCAGCAGTGAGACGACAGGGCCGCAGCCCCAGCATTTT. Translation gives CASSETTGPQPQHF.

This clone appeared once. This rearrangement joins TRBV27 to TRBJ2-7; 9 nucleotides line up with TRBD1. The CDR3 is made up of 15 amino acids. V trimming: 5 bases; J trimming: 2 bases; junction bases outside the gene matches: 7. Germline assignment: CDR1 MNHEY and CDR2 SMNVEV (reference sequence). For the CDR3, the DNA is TGTGCCAGCAGTAGAGCCGGGACAGGGACCTACGAGCAGTACTTC. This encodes CASSRAGTGTYEQYF.

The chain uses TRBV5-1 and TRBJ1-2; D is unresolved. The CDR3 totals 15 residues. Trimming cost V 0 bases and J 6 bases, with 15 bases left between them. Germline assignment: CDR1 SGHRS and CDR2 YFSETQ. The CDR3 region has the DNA TGCGCCAGCAGCTTGGCCGAAAAGTCCTTAAATGGCTACACCTTC. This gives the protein CASSLAEKSLNGYTF.

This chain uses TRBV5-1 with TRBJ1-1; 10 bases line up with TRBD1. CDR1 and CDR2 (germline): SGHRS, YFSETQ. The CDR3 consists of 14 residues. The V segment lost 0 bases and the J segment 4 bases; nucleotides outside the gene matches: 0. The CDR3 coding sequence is TGCGCCAGCAGCTTGGGGACAGGGGGCACTGAAGCTTTCTTT. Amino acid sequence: CASSLGTGGTEAFF.

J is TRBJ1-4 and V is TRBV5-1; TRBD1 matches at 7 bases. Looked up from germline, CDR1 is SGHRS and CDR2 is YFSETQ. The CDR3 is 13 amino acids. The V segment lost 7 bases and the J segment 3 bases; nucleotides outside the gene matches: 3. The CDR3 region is CASGQDPNEKLFF. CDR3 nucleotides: TGCGCCAGCGGACAGGACCCTAATGAAAAACTGTTTTTT.

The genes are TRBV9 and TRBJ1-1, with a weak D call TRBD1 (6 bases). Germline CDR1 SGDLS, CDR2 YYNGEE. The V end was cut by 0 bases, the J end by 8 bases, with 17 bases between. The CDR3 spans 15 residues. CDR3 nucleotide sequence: TGTGCCAGCAGCGTAGCCCAATACGTGGGGACAGAAGCTTTCTTT. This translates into CASSVAQYVGTEAFF.

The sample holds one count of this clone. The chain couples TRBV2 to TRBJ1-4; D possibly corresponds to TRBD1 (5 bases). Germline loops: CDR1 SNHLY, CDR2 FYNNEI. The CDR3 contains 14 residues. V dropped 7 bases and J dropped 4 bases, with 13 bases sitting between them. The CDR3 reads CASKERGRNEKLFF. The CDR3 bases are TGTGCCAGCAAGGAGAGGGGTCGTAATGAAAAACTGTTTTTT.